This TCR beta chain was retrieved from a study of blood T cell repertoires in COVID-19. Study background: Nucleic acid was either cDNA or gDNA, and it came from T cells, B-cell-depleted T cells, or PBMCs.

Ages ranged from roughly 18 to 100 years, with residence in under 25 US areas. Researchers sorted participants into cohorts using their self-reported clinical history. In this sample, this clone turned up a few times. TCRdb keeps only in-frame clones here, not all; method: immunoSEQ multiplex PCR. The sample contains 130,000 to 150,000 clones, 88% of which appear only once. V gave up 8 bases and J gave up 5 bases, with 12 bases separating them. The CDR3 has 13 residues. Germline CDR1 reads MNHEY; CDR2 reads SMNVEV (reference sequence). The chain couples TRBV27 to TRBJ1-4; D ambiguous. This TCR was sampled from a woman in her 30s with acute COVID-19. Sequenced: PBMCs or T cells enriched from blood (not recorded which). CDR3: CASAAYANEKLFF. The CDR3, as DNA: TGTGCCAGCGCCGCTTATGCGAATGAAAAACTGTTTTTT. Variable domain in full (rest from reference TRBV27 and TRBJ1-4): EAQVTQNPRYLITVTGKKLTVTCSQNMNHEYMSWYRQDPGLGLRQIYYSMNVEVTDKGDVPEGYKVSRKEKRNFPLILESPSPNQTSLYFCASAAYANEKLFFGSGTQLSVL.